This TCR beta chain was sequenced during a study of breast tumors, draining lymph nodes, adjacent tissues. Findings and caveats of the study: Tumors had less TCR diversity than lymph nodes, more than nontumor tissue. Data fit most tumor T cells coming from lymph node, expanding in tumor.

TCRdb independently ran MiXCR on the multiplex PCR reads; one entry per CDR3 protein. The sample shows 200,000 to 250,000 distinct CDR3 sequences, 32% of them seen only once. This clonotype was found many times. Its antigen is currently unknown. Axillary draining lymph nodes of breast cancer patients supplied the node samples. Material: axillary lymph node tissue. The clonotype originates from a female donor with breast cancer. Some clones in this sample may be carry-over from other donors' samples.

CDR3 coding DNA: TGTGCCAGCAGCTTGGGAGGGGCCTATGGCTACACCTTC. This sequence encodes CASSLGGAYGYTF. The chain couples TRBV7-2 to TRBJ1-2; possible D gene TRBD1, 5 bases. Germline V lookup: CDR1 SGHTA, CDR2 FQGNSA. CDR3 size: 13 residues. Trimming left V 3 bases short and J 4 bases short, with 9 bases between. The whole variable domain, remainder taken from reference TRBV7-2 and TRBJ1-2, is GAGVSQSPSNKVTEKGKDVELRCDPISGHTALYWYRQSLGQGLEFLIYFQGNSAPDKSGLPSDRFSAERTGGSVSTLTIQRTQQEDSAVYLCASSLGGAYGYTFGSGTRLTVV.